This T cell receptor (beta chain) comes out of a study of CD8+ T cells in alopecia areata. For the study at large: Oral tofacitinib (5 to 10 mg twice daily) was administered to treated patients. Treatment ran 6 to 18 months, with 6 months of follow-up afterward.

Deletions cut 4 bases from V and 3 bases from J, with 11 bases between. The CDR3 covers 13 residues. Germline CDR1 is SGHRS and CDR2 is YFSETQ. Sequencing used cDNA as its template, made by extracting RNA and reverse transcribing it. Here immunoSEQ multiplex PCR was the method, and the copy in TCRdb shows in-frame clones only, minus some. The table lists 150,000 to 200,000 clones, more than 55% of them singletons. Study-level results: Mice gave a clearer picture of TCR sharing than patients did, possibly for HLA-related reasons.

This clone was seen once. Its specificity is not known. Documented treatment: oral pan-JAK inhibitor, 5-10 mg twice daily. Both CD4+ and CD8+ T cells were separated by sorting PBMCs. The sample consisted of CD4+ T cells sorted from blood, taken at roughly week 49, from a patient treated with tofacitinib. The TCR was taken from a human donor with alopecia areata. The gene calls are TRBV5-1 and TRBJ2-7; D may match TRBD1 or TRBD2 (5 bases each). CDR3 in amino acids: CASSRDLLYEQYF. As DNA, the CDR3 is TGCGCCAGCAGCCGGGACCTACTCTACGAGCAGTACTTC.